This T cell receptor beta chain emerged from a study of blood T cell repertoires in COVID-19 (dated by TCRdb to the early 2020s). Background for the entire study: Samples covering the acute and convalescent phases of COVID-19 were provided by collaborators in the United States, Italy and Spain. The prospective study material was composed of cDNA or gDNA derived from T cells, B-cell-depleted T cells, or PBMCs. Subjects who had been exposed to COVID-19, were actively infected with it, or had recovered from it provided the deeply sampled blood TCRbeta repertoires that made up the dataset. The repertoires were made available in a free public database intended to serve as a resource for research on the immune response to SARS-CoV-2. The samples were drawn from two sources: the first 160 participants of the ongoing ImmuneRACE study, and 1,200 or so subjects contributed by 6 global collaborators. A de-identified subject ID, COVID-19 status, age in years and sex were almost always included in the sample metadata. Where HLA class I and class II types were available, the types were taken from metadata supplied by the sample provider, not from assay-based typing. What the authors observed across the whole study: The amount of clinical and demographic metadata varied by source and participant and was provided uncurated.

TCRbeta CDR3 regions were amplified from genomic DNA by means of the immunoSEQ Assay, a bias-controlled multiplex PCR. The authors processed their data as follows. Nucleated cell counts per sample were estimated from amplification of reference gene primers within the assay. Sequence reads were collapsed and filtered to measure the absolute abundance of every unique TCRbeta CDR3 rearrangement. Productive Simpson clonality was computed per sample as the square root of Simpson's diversity index over productive rearrangements. TCRdb obtained this table from immuneACCESS and retained in-frame rearrangements with V and J assigned. These tables miss some clones; where compared with another copy, unresolved V genes account for less than half of the shortfall, and the remainder is unexplained. That table supplies the V and J calls and clone size; D and trimming were determined from the DNA. This sample holds about 64,000 clones; roughly 91% were observed only once. The leading ten clones occupy over 9.5% of the sample.

Deletion took 3 bases off V and 6 bases off J, with a span of 15 bases between the germline ends. Reading the germline V gene gives CDR1 KGHSH and CDR2 LQKENI. The CDR3 goes from the cysteine to the phenylalanine over 14 residues. Of the read, only the CDR3 DNA is kept; its 42 bases are in frame from base 1. In the prospective study, participants were about 18 to 100 years old, resided in about two dozen geographic areas of the United States, and were enrolled through a virtual design. In the prospective study, participants were assigned to cohorts based on the clinical history participants reported in a screening survey and a study questionnaire. ImmuneRACE Cohort 3 recovered participants were defined by two consecutive negative NP/OP PCR tests, healthcare professional clearance, or symptom resolution. Mobile phlebotomists in the prospective study collected whole blood, serum and a nasopharyngeal or oropharyngeal swab from every participant. Over a roughly 2-month period, participants in the prospective study had the option of providing additional blood draws and questionnaires. Prospective study blood samples were shipped either frozen or at room temperature before DNA extraction.

For this clone: Its antigen remains undetermined. Within one base of it there is no much larger clone, and no base qualities were kept.

Sequencing was done on a sample of PBMCs or T cells enriched from blood (not recorded which). This clonotype originated in a woman aged 40-49 years who had recovered from COVID-19. The chain uses TRBV18 and TRBJ2-7; TRBD1 is possibly the D segment (6 matching bases). The CDR3 protein sequence reads: CASSPKQGSSEQYF. The nucleotide sequence reads as follows: TGTGCCAGCTCACCGAAACAGGGTTCCAGCGAGCAGTACTTC.